This entry describes one T cell receptor beta chain. The antigen it recognizes is unknown. No quality values exist for individual bases; no much larger clone is one base distant. Each collaborating institution followed its own protocols to collect whole blood in K2EDTA tubes. Collaborator samples were shipped for TCRbeta analysis as frozen whole blood, isolated PBMCs, or DNA extracted from either sample type. The record originates from a study of blood T cell repertoires in COVID-19 (dated by TCRdb to 2019 to 2021). Turning to the overall study: Collaborator samples came from the United States, Italy and Spain and covered acute and convalescent phases of COVID-19. The prospective study material was composed of cDNA or gDNA derived from T cells, B-cell-depleted T cells, or PBMCs. The dataset comprised deeply sampled blood TCRbeta repertoires from subjects exposed to, actively infected with, or recovered from COVID-19. The repertoires were released in a freely available public database intended as a resource for research on the immune response to SARS-CoV-2. Samples came from the ongoing ImmuneRACE study (first 160 participants) plus 1,254 subjects from 6 global collaborators. Nearly every sample came with metadata listing a de-identified subject ID, COVID-19 status, age in years and sex. Where HLA class I and class II types were available, the types were taken from metadata supplied by the sample provider, not from assay-based typing.

V is shortened by 0 bases, J by 0 bases, and the region joining them spans 6 bases. The CDR3 contains 15 residues, cysteine and phenylalanine counted. Only the CDR3 region is kept as DNA, spanning 45 bases read in frame from base 1. CDR1 and CDR2, looked up from the germline V gene, are SGHVS and FQNEAQ. The research as a whole found: The amount of clinical and demographic metadata varied by source and participant and was provided uncurated.

TCRbeta CDR3 regions were amplified from genomic DNA using the immunoSEQ Assay, a bias-controlled multiplex PCR. Per the original workflow: The number of nucleated cells in each sample was estimated from the amplification of reference gene primers within the assay. Sequence reads were collapsed and filtered to measure the absolute abundance of every unique TCRbeta CDR3 rearrangement. Productive Simpson clonality was computed per sample as the square root of Simpson's diversity index over productive rearrangements. The table comes from immuneACCESS by way of TCRdb, which keeps in-frame sequences with V and J called. Part of the clones is missing from these tables; in studies checked, under half for an unresolved V gene and the rest for unknown reasons. The DNA gave D and trimming, while V, J and clone size come from that table. The sample includes approximately 100,000 clones, with roughly 88% observed a single time. Clones ranked in the top ten supply roughly 7.9% of the sample.

The specimen was peripheral blood. In this chain, TRBV7-8 is recombined with TRBJ1-5, with the D gene not clear enough to name. The TCR sequence derives from a woman older than 75 with active or convalescent COVID-19. The base sequence is TGTGCCAGCAGCTTAGCAGCAGGTAGCAATCAGCCCCAGCATTTT. This is translated as CASSLAAGSNQPQHF. Joined to the reference TRBV7-8 and TRBJ1-5 proteins, this CDR3 gives the full variable domain: GAGVSQSPRYKVAKRGQDVALRCDPISGHVSLFWYQQALGQGPEFLTYFQNEAQLDKSGLPSDRFFAERPEGSVSTLKIQRTQQEDSAVYLCASSLAAGSNQPQHFGDGTRLSIL.